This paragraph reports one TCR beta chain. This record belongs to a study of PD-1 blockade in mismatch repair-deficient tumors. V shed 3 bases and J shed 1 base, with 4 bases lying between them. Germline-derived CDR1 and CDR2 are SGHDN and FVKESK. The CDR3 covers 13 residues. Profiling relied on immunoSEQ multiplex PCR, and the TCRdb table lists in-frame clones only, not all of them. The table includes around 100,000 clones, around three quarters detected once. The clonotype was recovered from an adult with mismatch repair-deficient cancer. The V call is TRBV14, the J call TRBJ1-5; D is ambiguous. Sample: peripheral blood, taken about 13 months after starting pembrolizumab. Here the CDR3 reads CASSQSSNQPQHF. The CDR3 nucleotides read TGTGCCAGCAGCCAGTCGAGCAATCAGCCCCAGCATTTT.